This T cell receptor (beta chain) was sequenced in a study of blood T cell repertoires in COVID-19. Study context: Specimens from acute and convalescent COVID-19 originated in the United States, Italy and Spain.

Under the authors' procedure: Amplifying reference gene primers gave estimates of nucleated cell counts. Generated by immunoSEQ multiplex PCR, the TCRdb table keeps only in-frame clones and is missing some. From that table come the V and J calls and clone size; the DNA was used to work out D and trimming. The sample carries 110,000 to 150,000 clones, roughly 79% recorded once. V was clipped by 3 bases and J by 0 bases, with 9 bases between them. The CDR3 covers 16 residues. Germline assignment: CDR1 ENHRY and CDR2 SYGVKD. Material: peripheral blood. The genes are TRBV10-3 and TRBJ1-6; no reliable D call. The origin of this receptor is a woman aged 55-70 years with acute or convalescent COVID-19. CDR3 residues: CAISDSRSSYNSPLHF. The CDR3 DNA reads TGTGCCATCAGTGACTCGAGGAGCTCCTATAATTCACCCCTCCACTTT.